This TCR beta chain was documented in a study of blood T cell repertoires in COVID-19. This clone has just a few counts. There are 12 residues in the CDR3. The V end was cut by 4 bases, the J end by 2 bases, with 8 bases between. Germline loops: CDR1 GTSNPN, CDR2 SVGIG (reference sequence). The data were produced by immunoSEQ multiplex PCR, yet TCRdb's version contains in-frame clones alone and is incomplete. Here the sample spans 300,000 to 450,000 clones, roughly 86% being singletons. The chain uses TRBV30 and TRBJ2-5; D may be TRBD1 (5 bases). Sequenced input: PBMCs or T cells enriched from blood (not recorded which). The sequence derives from a man aged 25-45 years who had recovered from COVID-19. CDR3 nucleotides: TGTGCCTGGAATAGGGGACAAGAGACCCAGTACTTC. It codes for CAWNRGQETQYF. Complete variable domain (other parts from reference TRBV30 and TRBJ2-5): SQTIHQWPATLVQPVGSPLSLECTVEGTSNPNLYWYRQAAGRGLQLLFYSVGIGQISSEVPQNLSASRPQDRQFILSSKKLLLSDSGFYLCAWNRGQETQYFGPGTRLLVL.